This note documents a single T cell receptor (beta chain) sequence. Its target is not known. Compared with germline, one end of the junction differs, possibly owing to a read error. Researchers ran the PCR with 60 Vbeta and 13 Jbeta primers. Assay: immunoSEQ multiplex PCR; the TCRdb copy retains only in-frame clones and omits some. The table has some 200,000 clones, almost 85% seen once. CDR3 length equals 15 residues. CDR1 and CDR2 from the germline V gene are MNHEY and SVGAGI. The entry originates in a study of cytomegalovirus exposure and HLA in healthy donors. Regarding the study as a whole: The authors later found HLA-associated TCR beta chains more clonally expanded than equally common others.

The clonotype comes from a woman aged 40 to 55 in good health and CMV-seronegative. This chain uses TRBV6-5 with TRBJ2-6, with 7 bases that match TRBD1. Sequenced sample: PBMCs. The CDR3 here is CASSPGTAGANVLPF. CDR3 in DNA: TGTGCCAGCAGTCCCGGGACAGCTGGGGCCAACGTCCTGCCTTTC.